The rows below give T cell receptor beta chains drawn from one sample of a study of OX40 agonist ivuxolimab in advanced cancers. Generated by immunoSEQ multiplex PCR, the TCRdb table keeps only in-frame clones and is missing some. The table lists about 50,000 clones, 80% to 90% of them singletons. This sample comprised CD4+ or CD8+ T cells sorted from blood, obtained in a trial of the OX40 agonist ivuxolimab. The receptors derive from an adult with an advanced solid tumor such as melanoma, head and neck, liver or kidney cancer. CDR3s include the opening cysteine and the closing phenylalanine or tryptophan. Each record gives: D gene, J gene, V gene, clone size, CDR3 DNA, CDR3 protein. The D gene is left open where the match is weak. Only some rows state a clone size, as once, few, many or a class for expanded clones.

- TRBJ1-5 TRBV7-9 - TGTGCCAGCAGCGCTGTTGGCGGGGACAATCAGCCCCAGCATTTT CASSAVGGDNQPQHF
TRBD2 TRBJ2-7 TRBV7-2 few TGTGCCAGCAGCTCAACCGGGACTAGCGCCTACGAGCAGTACTTC CASSSTGTSAYEQYF
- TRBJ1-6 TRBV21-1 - TGTGCCAGCACCCCAATTTCACCCCTCCACTTT CASTPISPLHF
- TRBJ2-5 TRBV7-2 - TGTGCCAGCAGCTTTTTGAGGCTAGCAGATGAGCAGTACTTC CASSFLRLADEQYF
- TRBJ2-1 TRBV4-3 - TGCGCCAGCAGCCTCGGAGCGGAGTACAATGAGCAGTTCTTC CASSLGAEYNEQFF
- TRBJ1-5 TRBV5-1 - TGCGCCAGCAGCTTGGATAGCAATCAGCCCCAGCATTTT CASSLDSNQPQHF
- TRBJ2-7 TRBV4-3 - TGCGCCAGCAGCCAAGATGAACAGCGCTCCTACGAGCAGTACTTC CASSQDEQRSYEQYF
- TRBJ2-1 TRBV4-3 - TGCGCCAGCAGCCCAAATAGGGGGGCATATTCAATAGGTGAGCAGTTCTTC CASSPNRGAYSIGEQFF
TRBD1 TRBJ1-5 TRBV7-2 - TGTGCCAGCAGCTTCACAGGGGGCACAAATCAGCCCCAGCATTTT CASSFTGGTNQPQHF
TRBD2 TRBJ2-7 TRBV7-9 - TGTGCCAGCAGCTTGTTAGCGGGAGGCTCCTACGAGCAGTACTTC CASSLLAGGSYEQYF
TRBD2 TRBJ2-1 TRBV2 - TGTGCCAGCAAAGGTGGTAGCGGGTGGGATGAGCAGTTCTTC CASKGGSGWDEQFF
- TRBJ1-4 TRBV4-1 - TGCGCCAGCAGCCAAGAATCGGGGGGGACTTTGAATGAAAAACTGTTTTTT CASSQESGGTLNEKLFF
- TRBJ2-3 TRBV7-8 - TGTGCCAGCAGCGACATTGTGGGCGATACGCAGTATTTT CASSDIVGDTQYF
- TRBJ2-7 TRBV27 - TGTGCCAGCCGCAATCTCTACGAGCAGTACTTC CASRNLYEQYF
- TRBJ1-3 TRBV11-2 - TGTGCCAGCAGCTTGAGGGGAGTAGATGGAAACACCATATATTTT CASSLRGVDGNTIYF
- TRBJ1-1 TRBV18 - TGTGCCAGCTCACCAGGGAAAGATACTGAAGCTTTCTTT CASSPGKDTEAFF
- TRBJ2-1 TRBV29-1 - TGCAGCGTTGGACGACGGGGCGGCGGCAATGAGCAGTTCTTC CSVGRRGGGNEQFF
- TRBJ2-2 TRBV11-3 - TGTGCCAGCAGCTTATCCGGGGAGCTGTTTTTT CASSLSGELFF
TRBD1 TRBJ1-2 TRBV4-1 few TGCGCCAGCAGCCAAGATCCACAGGGGGACGGTGGCTACACCTTC CASSQDPQGDGGYTF
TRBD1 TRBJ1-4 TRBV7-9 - TGTGCCAGCAGCTATACGGGACAGGGGTCGAGTAATGAAAAACTGTTTTTT CASSYTGQGSSNEKLFF
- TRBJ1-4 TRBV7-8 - TGTGCCAGCAGCGTAAAGAACTCCGTGACGGTAGAAAAACTGTTTTTT CASSVKNSVTVEKLFF
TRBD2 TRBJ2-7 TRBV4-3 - TGCGCCAGCAGCCTGGGGGGGAGCCTGGGAGAGCAGTACTTC CASSLGGSLGEQYF
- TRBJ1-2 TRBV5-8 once TGTGCCAGCAGCTTGAGGCCGGATTATGGCTACACCTTC CASSLRPDYGYTF
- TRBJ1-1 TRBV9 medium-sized TGTGCCAGCAGCGTAGGAGGGTCCTGGAACACTGAAGCTTTCTTT CASSVGGSWNTEAFF
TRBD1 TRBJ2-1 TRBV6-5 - TGTGCCAGCACCCAGGGACAGTATTATGACAATGAGCAGTTCTTC CASTQGQYYDNEQFF
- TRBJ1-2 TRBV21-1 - TGTGCCAGCAGCACGCGACAGCTAGACTATGGCTACACCTTC CASSTRQLDYGYTF
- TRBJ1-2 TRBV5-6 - TGTGCCAGCAGCTTGTCCAGGGTAGGCTACACCTTC CASSLSRVGYTF
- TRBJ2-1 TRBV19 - TGTGCCAGTAGTGGGGCATTCAGCTCCTACAATGAGCAGTTCTTC CASSGAFSSYNEQFF
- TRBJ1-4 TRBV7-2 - TGTGCCAGCAGTCCTGAGGTTGGGTACAATGAAAAACTGTTTTTT CASSPEVGYNEKLFF
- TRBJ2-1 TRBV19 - TGTGCCAGCAGCCGGACTGGAACATCCAATGAGCAGTTCTTC CASSRTGTSNEQFF
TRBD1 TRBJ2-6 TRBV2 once TGTGCCAGCAGCTTACAGGGGGCGGGAGGGGCCAACGTCCTGACTTTC CASSLQGAGGANVLTF
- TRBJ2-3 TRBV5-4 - TGTGCCAGCAGCTTACGGACGACGGCGGCAGATACGCAGTATTTT CASSLRTTAADTQYF
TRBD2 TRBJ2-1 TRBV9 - TGTGCCAGCAGCACGACTAGCGGGAGCTCCTACAATGAGCAGTTCTTC CASSTTSGSSYNEQFF
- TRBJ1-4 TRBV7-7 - TGTGCCAGCAGCCCGACGGGGGCAACTAATGAAAAACTGTTTTTT CASSPTGATNEKLFF
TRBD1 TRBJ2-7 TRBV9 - TGTGCCAGCAGCGTAGCACAGGGGTCCTACGAGCAGTACTTC CASSVAQGSYEQYF
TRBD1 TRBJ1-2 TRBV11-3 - TGTGCCAGCAGCCCAGACCCAGGACAGGGGCCTGGCTACACCTTC CASSPDPGQGPGYTF
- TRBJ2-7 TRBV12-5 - TGTGCTAGTGGTTTGGCGTCCGGGTACGAGCAGTACTTC CASGLASGYEQYF
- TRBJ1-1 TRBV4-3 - TGCGCCAGCAGCCAGGACAGGAACACTGAAGCTTTCTTT CASSQDRNTEAFF
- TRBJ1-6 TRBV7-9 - TGTGCCAGCAGTCAGGCAGGACGAGATTCACCCCTCCACTTT CASSQAGRDSPLHF
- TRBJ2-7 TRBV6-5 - TGTGCCAGCAGCTTGACCTACGAGCAGTACTTC CASSLTYEQYF
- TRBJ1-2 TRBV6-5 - TGTGCCAGCACGGACACCCAAAGGGGCTACACCTTC CASTDTQRGYTF
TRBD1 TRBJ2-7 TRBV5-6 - TGTGCCAGCAGCTTGGGGACAGGGTATTACGAGCAGTACTTC CASSLGTGYYEQYF
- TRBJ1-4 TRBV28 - TGTGCCAGCAGTTTGGGACTAGGGACAACTAATGAAAAACTGTTTTTT CASSLGLGTTNEKLFF
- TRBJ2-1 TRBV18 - TGTGCCAGCTCACCAACCCATGAGCAGTTCTTC CASSPTHEQFF
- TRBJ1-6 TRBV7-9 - TGTGCCAGCAGCTTAAGCTTTGGTTCACCCCTCCACTTT CASSLSFGSPLHF
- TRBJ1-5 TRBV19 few TGTGCCAGTAGTTCCTTGAGCAATCAGCCCCAGCATTTT CASSSLSNQPQHF